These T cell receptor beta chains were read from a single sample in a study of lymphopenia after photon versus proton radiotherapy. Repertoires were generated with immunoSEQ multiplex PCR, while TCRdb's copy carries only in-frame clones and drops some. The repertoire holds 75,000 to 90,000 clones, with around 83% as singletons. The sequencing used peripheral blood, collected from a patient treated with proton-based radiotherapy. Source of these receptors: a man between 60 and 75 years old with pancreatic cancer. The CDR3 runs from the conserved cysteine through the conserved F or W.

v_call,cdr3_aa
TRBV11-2,CASSSIRTSVASGANVLTF
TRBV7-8,CASSLGGQQYGYTF
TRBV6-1,CASAVGKGNGQPQHF
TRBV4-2,CASSQRGGDTEAFF
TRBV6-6,CASSGTSSSYEQYF
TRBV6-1,CASRPTGFRAFF
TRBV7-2,CASSLGEYTDTQYF
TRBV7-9,CASSDLGTGAPSSYEQYF
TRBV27,CASRYTGGSNYGYTF
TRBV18,CASSPSVEQYF
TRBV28,CASNQQGYEQYF
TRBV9,CASSVSPGQTYEQYF
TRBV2,CASSEFSSGANVLTF
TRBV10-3,CAISESQTGEDYTF
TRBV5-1,CASSLTLGASTDTQYF
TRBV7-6,CASSPTGGLAGNYEQYF
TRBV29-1,CSVWDHNTGELFF
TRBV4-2,CASSPGSSGRDEQFF
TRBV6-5,CASSYRFGELFF
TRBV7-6,CASSLSNSQTEQYF
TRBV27,CASSSTRGPTDTQYF
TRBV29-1,CSADPDLNTEAFF
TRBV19,CASRGRTEAFF
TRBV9,CASSVLSGSTEAFF
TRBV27,CASSSQGAYGYTF
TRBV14,CASSQPHGTSGTNNEQFF
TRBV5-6,CASSVPGLARSDEQYF
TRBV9,CASSEKGVGANVLTF